Sequencing of this T cell receptor beta chain was carried out in a study of vaccination effects on CD4 cells after COVID-19. The overall study: Subjects were given two BNT162b2 or mRNA-1273 vaccine doses.

Between the trimmed V and J ends, which lost 3 bases and 2 bases, there was a span of 14 bases. The germline CDR1 and CDR2 sequences are SGHDN and FVKESK. The CDR3 is made up of 17 amino acids. Profiling relied on immunoSEQ multiplex PCR, and the TCRdb table lists in-frame clones only, not all of them. Here the sample spans tens of thousands of clones, less than 85% being singletons. Concerning this clone itself: Its antigen is currently unknown.

Using viral peptide pools, the ViraFEST assay grew out antigen-specific CD4+ T cells prior to sequencing. Isolation of CD4+ T cells took place after ten to eleven days of culture. None of the vaccinated had previously contracted SARS-CoV-2, and their nucleocapsid antibodies tested negative. The chain joins TRBV14 to TRBJ2-6, with TRBD1 as a possible D gene (6 bases). The receptor's source is a human donor who received a COVID-19 vaccine. The input for sequencing was CD4+ T cells from PBMCs cultured with HCoV-NL63 spike peptides, taken before COVID-19 vaccination. Here the CDR3 reads CASSHLQGKAGANVLTF. CDR3 DNA sequence: TGTGCCAGCAGCCACTTACAGGGCAAGGCTGGGGCCAACGTCCTGACTTTC.